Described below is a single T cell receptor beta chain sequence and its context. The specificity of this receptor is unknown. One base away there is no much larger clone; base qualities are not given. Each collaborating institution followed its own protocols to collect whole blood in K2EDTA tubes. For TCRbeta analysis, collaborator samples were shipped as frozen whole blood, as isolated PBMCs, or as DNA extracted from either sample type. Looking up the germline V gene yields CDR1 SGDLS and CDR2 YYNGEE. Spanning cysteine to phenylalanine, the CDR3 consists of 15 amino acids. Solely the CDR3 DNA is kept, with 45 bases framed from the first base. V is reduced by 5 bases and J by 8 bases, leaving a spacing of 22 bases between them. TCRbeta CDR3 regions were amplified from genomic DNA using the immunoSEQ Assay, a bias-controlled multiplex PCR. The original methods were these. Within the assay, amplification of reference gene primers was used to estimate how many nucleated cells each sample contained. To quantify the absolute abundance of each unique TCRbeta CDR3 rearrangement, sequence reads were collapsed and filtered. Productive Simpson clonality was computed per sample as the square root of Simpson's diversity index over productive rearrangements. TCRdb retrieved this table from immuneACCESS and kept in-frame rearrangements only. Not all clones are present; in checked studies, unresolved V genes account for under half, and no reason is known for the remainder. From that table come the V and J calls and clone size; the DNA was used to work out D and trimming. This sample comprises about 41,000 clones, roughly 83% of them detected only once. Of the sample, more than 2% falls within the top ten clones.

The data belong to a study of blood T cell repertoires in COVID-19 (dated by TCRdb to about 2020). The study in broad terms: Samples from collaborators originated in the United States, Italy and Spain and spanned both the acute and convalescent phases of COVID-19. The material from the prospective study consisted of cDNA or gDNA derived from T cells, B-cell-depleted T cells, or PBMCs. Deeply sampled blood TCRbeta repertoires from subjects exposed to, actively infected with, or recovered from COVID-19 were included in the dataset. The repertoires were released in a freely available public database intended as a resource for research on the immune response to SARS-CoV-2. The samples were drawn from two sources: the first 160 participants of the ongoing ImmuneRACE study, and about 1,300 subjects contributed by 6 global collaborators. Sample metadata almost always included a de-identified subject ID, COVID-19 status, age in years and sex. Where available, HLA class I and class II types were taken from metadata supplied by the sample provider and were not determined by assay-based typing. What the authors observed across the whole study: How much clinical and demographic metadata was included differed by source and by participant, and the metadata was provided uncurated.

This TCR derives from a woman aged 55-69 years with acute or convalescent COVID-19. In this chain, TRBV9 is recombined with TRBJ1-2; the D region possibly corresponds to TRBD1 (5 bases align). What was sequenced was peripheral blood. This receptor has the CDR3 CASRDTGTRLGGYTF. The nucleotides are TGTGCCAGCAGGGATACAGGTACTCGACTGGGAGGCTACACCTTC.